A selection of T cell receptor beta chains follows, all from one sample in a study of blood T cell repertoires in COVID-19. Assay: immunoSEQ multiplex PCR; the TCRdb copy retains only in-frame clones and omits some. The profile shows around 150,000 clones, approximately 87% of them singletons. Sequencing was done on a sample of peripheral blood. The origin of the receptors is a woman between 40 and 50 years old with acute or convalescent COVID-19. Both conserved end residues are part of each CDR3.

v_call cdr3_aa
TRBV5-4 CASSFLGAEAFF
TRBV11-3 CASSRTSQETQYF
TRBV6-5 CASSQSGESTEAFF
TRBV3-1/TRBV3-2 CASSQGRVSYEQYF
TRBV7-2 CASSLEAGLNQPQHF
TRBV18 CASSPSMDYGYTF
TRBV19 CAGGQGGSNQPQHF
TRBV5-1 CASSLSLPGTGDGEQYF
TRBV2 CASSEPGTGKQPQHF
TRBV30 CAWATGGNNSPLHF
TRBV10-3 CAISGSQGAAGNTIYF
TRBV7-9 CASSLTAGPNSPLHF
TRBV2 CASISGTGSYEQYF
TRBV27 CASRGTSLNNEQFF
TRBV12-3/TRBV12-4 CASSPGIRYTF
TRBV7-3 CASSSSGTKTDTQYF
TRBV28 CATHSGSFGGYTF
TRBV11-2 CASSFLQGARNGYTF
TRBV29-1 CSVAGGVMNTEAFF
TRBV3-1/TRBV3-2 CASSQGRGPAYEQYF
TRBV29-1 CSVEDGTGVGETQYF
TRBV21-1 CASSTPRGLATGELFF
TRBV9 CASSAWGQASGTEAFF
TRBV7-9 CASSLFNMVEAFF
TRBV19 CASNSRTNRGGSEQYF
TRBV7-3 CASSSHRLGLKFF